The clone carrying this T cell receptor beta chain has a single count. The antigen is unknown. Time point specified: persistent/refractory GD, antithyroid drugs over 5 years with positive TRAb. PBMC-extracted RNA yielded the TCR library. Arm-PCR of CDR3 regions with iRepertoire HTBI primers generated TCR beta libraries. TCRdb fed the multiplex PCR reads into MiXCR, producing one record per CDR3 protein. The table records under 350,000 distinct CDR3 sequences, 20% to 25% of them present only once. This sample is drawn from a study of regulatory T cells in long-lasting Graves disease. In the study overall: With positive TSH receptor antibodies and over 5 years of antithyroid drugs, Graves' disease was considered persistent.

Per germline, CDR1 MNHEY and CDR2 SVGEGT. Losses at the gene ends were 5 bases for V and 4 bases for J; bases not matched to a gene: 3. This CDR3 has 15 residues. Findings and limits, study-wide: Persistent disease showed a preference for TRBV28, TRBJ1-2 and TRBJ2-5. Whereas 900 to 1,000 public clonotypes were shared by new patients, persistent patients shared more, at about 2,500.

Sequenced material: peripheral blood mononuclear cells (PBMCs), taken when the disease was refractory, from a patient treated with antithyroid drugs. The chain carries TRBV6-2 or TRBV6-3 and TRBJ2-2; 11 bases line up with TRBD2. The clonotype originates from a female donor with Graves disease. CDR3 sequence reads: CASSPTSGITGELFF. The CDR3 DNA reads TGTGCCAGCAGTCCGACTAGCGGGATCACCGGGGAGCTGTTTTTT.